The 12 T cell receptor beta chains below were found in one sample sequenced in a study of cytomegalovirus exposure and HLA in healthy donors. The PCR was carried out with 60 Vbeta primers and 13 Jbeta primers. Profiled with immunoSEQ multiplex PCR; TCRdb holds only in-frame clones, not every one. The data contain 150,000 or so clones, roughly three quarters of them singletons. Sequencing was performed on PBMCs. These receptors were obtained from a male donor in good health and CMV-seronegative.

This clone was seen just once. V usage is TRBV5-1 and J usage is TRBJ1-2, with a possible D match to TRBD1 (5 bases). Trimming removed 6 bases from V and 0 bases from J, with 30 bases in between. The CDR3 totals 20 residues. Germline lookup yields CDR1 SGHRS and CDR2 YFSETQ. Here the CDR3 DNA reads TGCGCCAGCAACTATACGACCGGAAGCCCAACAGGTACTTCTAACTATGGCTACACCTTC. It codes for CASNYTTGSPTGTSNYGYTF.

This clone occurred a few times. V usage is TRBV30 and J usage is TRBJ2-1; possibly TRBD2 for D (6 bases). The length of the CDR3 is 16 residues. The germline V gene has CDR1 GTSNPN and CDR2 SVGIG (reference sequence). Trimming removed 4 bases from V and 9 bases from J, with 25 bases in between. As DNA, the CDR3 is TGTGCCTGGACGTTTTATTGGCGGGGTGCCCGGGGTGAGCAGTTCTTC. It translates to CAWTFYWRGARGEQFF.

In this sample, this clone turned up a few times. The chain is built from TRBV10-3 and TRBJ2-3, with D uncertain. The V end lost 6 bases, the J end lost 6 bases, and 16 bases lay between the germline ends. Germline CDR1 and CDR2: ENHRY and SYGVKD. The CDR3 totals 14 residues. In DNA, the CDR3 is TGTGCCATCAGCAGTAACCTACCAGCGGATACGCAGTATTTT. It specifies CAISSNLPADTQYF.

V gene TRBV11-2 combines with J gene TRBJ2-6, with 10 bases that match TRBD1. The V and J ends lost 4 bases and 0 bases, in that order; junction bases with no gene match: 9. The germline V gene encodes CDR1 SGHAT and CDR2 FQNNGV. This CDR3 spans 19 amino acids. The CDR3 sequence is CASSSTGTGVTSGANVLTF. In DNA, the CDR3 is TGTGCCAGCAGCTCTACGGGGACAGGGGTTACCTCTGGGGCCAACGTCCTGACTTTC. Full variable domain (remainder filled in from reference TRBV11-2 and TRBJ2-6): EAGVAQSPRYKIIEKRQSVAFWCNPISGHATLYWYQQILGQGPKLLIQFQNNGVVDDSQLPKDRFSAERLKGVDSTLKIQPAKLEDSAVYLCASSSTGTGVTSGANVLTFGAGSRLTVL.

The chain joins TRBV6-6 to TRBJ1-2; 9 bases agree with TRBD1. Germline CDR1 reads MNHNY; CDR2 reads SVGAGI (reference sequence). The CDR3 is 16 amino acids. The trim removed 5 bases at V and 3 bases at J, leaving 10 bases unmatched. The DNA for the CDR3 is TGTGCCAGCAGTGCCAATACCGGGACAGGGCACTATGGCTACACCTTC. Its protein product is CASSANTGTGHYGYTF.

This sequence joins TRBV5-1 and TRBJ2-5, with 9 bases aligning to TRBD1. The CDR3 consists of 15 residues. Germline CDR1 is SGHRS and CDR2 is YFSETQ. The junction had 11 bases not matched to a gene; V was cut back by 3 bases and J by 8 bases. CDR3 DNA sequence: TGCGCCAGCAGCTCTATAGGGACAGGGCAAGTAACCCAGTACTTC. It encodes CASSSIGTGQVTQYF. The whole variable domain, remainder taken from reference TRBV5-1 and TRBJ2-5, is KAGVTQTPRYLIKTRGQQVTLSCSPISGHRSVSWYQQTPGQGLQFLFEYFSETQRNKGNFPGRFSGRQFSNSRSEMNVSTLELGDSALYLCASSSIGTGQVTQYFGPGTRLLVL.

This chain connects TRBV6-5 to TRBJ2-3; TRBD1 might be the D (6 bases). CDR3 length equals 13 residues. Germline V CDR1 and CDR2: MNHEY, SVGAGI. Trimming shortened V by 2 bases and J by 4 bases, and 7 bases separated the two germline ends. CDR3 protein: CASSYNRADTQYF. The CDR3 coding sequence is TGTGCCAGCAGTTACAACAGGGCAGATACGCAGTATTTT.

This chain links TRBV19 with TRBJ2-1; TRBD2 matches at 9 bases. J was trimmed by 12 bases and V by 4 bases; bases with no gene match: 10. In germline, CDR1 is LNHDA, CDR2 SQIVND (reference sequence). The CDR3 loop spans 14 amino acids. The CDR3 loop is CASSKASGDAVQFF. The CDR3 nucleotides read TGTGCCAGTAGTAAGGCTAGCGGGGACGCGGTGCAGTTCTTC.

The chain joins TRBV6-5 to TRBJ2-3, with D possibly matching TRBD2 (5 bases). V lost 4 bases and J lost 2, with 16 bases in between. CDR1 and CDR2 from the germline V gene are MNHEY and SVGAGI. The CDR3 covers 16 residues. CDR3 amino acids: CASSLRTSPLTDTQYF. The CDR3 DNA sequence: TGTGCCAGCAGTTTAAGGACTTCCCCCCTCACAGATACGCAGTATTTT.

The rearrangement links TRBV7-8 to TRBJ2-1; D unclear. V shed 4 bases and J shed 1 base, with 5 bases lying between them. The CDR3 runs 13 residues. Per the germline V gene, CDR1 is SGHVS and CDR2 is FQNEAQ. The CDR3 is CASSSQSYNEQFF. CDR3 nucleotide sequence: TGTGCCAGCAGCTCCCAGTCCTACAATGAGCAGTTCTTC.

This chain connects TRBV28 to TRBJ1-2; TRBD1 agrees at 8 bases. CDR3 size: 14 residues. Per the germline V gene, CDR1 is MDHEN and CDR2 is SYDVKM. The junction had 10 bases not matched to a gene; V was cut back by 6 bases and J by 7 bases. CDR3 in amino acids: CASRPTGGASGYTF. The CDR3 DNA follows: TGTGCCAGCAGACCTACAGGGGGGGCTTCTGGCTACACCTTC.

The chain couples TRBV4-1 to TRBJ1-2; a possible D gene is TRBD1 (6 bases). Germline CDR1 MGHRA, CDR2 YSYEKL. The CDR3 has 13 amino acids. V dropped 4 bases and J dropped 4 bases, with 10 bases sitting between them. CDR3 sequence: CASSPQGSYGYTF. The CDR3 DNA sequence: TGCGCCAGCAGCCCGCAGGGGAGCTATGGCTACACCTTC.